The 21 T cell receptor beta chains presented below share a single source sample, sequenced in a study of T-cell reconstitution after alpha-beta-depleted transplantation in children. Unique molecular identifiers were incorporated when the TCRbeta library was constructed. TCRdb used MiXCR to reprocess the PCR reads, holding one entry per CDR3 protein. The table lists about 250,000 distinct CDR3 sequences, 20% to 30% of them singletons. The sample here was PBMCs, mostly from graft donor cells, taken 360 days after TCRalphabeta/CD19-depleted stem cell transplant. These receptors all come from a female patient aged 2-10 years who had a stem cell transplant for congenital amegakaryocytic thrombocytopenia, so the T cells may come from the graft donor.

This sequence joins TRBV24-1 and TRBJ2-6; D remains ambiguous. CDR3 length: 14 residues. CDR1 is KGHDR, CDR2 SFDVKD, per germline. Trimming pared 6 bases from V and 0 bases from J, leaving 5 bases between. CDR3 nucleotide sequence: TGTGCCACCAGTTTGAGCTCTGGGGCCAACGTCCTGACTTTC. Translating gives CATSLSSGANVLTF.

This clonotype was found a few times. CDR3 coding DNA: TGCAGTGCTAGCGGGGGGAAAAACATTCAGTACTTC. The encoded protein is CSASGGKNIQYF. This chain uses TRBV20-1 with TRBJ2-4; 7 nucleotides agree with TRBD2. Per the germline V gene, CDR1 is DFQATT and CDR2 is SNEGSKA (reference sequence). J lost 4 bases, V lost 3 bases, and 0 bases had no gene match. CDR3 length: 12 residues.

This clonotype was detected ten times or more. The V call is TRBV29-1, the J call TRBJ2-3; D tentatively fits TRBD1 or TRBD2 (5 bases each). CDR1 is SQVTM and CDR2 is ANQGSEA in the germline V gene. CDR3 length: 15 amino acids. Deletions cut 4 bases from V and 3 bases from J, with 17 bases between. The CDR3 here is CSVATLGAETDTQYF. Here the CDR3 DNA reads TGCAGCGTTGCTACACTAGGGGCAGAGACAGATACGCAGTATTTT.

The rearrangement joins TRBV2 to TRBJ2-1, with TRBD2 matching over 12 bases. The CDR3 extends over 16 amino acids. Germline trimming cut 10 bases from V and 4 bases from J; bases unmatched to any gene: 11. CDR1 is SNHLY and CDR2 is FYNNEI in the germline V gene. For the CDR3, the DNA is TGTGCCATGGCGAGCGGACTAGCGGGGAGATACAATGAGCAGTTCTTC. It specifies CAMASGLAGRYNEQFF.

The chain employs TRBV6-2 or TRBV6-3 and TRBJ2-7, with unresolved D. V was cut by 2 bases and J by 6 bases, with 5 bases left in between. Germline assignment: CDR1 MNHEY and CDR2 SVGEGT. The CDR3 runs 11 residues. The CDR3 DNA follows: TGTGCCAGCAGTTACAGAGGCGAGCAGTACTTC. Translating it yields CASSYRGEQYF.

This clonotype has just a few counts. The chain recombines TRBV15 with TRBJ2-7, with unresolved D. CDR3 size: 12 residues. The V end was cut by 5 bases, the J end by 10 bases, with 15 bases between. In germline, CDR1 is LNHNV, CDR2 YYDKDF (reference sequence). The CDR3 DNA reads TGTGCCACCAGCCTAGGATCCCTGAGTCAGTACTTC. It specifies CATSLGSLSQYF.

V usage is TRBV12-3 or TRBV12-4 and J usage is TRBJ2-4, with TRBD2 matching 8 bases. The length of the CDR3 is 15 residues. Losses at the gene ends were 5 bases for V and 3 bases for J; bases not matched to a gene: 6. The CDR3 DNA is TGTGCCAGCAGTGGATCACTAGCGGACAAAAACATTCAGTACTTC. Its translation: CASSGSLADKNIQYF.

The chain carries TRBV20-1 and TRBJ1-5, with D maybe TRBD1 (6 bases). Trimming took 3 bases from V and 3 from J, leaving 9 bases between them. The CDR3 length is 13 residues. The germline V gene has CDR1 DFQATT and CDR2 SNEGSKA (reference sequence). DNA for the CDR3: TGCAGTGCTAGGCAGGGGTCCAATCAGCCCCAGCATTTT. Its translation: CSARQGSNQPQHF.

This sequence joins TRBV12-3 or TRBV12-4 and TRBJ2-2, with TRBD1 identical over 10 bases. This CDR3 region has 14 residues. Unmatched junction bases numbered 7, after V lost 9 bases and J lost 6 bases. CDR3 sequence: CASSGQGGPGELFF. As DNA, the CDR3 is TGTGCCAGTTCCGGACAGGGGGGGCCCGGGGAGCTGTTTTTT.

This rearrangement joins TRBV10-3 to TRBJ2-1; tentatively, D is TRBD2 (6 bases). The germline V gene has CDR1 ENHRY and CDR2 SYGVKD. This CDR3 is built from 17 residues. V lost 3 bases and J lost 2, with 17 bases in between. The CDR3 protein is CAISDPLAGKAYNEQFF. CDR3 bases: TGTGCCATCAGTGACCCCTTGGCGGGAAAGGCCTACAATGAGCAGTTCTTC.

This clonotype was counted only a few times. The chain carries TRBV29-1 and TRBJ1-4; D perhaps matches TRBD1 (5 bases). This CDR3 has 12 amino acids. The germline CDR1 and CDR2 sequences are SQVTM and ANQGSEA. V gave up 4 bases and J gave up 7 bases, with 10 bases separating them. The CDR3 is CSVGWGVEKLFF. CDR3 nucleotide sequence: TGCAGCGTTGGATGGGGGGTTGAAAAACTGTTTTTT.

The CDR3, as DNA: TGCGCCAGCTGGGAGCGAGGCACCGGGGAGCTGTTTTTT. It specifies CASWERGTGELFF. V is TRBV4-1 and J is TRBJ2-2; TRBD2 is a possible D gene (5 bases). The germline gives CDR1 MGHRA, CDR2 YSYEKL. V was shortened by 8 bases and J by 4 bases, with 11 bases between the two germline ends. CDR3 length: 13 amino acids.

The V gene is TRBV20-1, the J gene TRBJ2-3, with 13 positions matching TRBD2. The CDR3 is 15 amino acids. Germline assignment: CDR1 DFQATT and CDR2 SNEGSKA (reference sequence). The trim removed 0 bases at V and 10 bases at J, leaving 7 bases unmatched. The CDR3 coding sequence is TGCAGTGCTAGAGAACCGGGACTAGCGGGGTTGGCGCAGTATTTT. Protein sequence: CSAREPGLAGLAQYF.

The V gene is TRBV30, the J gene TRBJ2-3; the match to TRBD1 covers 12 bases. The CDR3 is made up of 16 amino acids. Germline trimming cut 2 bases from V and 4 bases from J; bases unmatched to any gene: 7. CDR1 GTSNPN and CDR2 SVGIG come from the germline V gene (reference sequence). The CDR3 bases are TGTGCCTGGAGTTTCCCCGGGACAGGGGGCGCAGATACGCAGTATTTT. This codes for CAWSFPGTGGADTQYF.

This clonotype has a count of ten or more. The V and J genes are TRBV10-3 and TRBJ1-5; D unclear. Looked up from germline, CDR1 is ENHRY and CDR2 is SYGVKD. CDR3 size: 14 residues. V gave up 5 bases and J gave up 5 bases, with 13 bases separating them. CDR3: CAISQRGSDQPQHF. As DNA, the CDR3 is TGTGCCATCAGTCAGCGGGGTTCCGATCAGCCCCAGCATTTT.

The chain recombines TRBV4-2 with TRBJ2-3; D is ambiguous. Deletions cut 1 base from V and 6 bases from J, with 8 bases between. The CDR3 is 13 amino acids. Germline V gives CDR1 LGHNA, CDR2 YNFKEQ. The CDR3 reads CASSQGHPDTQYF. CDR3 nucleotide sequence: TGTGCCAGCAGCCAAGGCCACCCCGATACGCAGTATTTT.

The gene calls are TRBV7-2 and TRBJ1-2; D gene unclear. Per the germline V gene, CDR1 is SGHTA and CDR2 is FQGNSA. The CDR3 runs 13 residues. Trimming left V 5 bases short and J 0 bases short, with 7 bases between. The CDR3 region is CASSPSANYGYTF. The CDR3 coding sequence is TGTGCCAGCAGCCCATCAGCTAACTATGGCTACACCTTC.

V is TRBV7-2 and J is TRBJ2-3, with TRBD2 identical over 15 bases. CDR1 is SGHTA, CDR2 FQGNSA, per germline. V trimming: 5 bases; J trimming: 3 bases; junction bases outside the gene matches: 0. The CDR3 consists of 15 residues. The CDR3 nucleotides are TGTGCCAGCAGCGGGACTAGCGGGAGGACAGATACGCAGTATTTT. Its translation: CASSGTSGRTDTQYF.

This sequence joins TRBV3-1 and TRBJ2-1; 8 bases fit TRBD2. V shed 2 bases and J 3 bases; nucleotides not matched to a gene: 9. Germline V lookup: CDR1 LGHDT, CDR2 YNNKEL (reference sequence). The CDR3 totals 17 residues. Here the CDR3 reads CASSQRLSGDVYNEQFF. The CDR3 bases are TGTGCCAGCAGCCAACGTCTTAGCGGGGACGTCTACAATGAGCAGTTCTTC.

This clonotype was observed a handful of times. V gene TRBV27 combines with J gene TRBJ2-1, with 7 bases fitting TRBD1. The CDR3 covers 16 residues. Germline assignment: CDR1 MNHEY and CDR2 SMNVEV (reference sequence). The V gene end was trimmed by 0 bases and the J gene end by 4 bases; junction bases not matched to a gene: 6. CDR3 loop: CASSLSGTAPYNEQFF. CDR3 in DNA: TGTGCCAGCAGTTTATCCGGGACAGCCCCGTACAATGAGCAGTTCTTC.

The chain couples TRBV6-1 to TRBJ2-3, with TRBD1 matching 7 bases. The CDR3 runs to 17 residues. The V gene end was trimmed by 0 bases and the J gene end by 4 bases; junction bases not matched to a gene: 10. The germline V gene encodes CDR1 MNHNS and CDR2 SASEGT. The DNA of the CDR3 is TGTGCCAGCAGTGAAGCTGCACACAGGGGTGGATCAGATACGCAGTATTTT. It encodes CASSEAAHRGGSDTQYF.